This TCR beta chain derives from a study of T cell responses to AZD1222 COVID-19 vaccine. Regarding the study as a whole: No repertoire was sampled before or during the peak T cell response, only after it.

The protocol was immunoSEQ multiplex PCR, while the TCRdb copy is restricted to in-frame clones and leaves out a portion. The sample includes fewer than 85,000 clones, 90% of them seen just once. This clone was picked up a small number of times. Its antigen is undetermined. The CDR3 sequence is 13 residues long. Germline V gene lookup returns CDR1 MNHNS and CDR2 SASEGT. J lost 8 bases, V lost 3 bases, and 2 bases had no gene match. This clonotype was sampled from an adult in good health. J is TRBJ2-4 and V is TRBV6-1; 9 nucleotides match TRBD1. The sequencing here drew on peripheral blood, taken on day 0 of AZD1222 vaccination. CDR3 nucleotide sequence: TGTGCCAGCAGTGATGACAGGGGGGACATTCAGTACTTC. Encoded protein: CASSDDRGDIQYF.